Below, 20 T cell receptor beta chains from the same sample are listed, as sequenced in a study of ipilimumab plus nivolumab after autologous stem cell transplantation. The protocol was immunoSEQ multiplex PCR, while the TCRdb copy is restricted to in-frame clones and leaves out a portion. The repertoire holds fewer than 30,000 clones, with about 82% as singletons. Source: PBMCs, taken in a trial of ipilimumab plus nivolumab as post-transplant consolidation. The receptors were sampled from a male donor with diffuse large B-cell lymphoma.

The CDR3 sequence is CASRPGYGGDYGYTF. In nucleotides, the CDR3 is TGTGCCAGCAGGCCGGGGTATGGGGGTGACTATGGCTACACCTTC. The rearrangement links TRBV6-1 to TRBJ1-2; the D gene is possibly TRBD1 (5 bases). Trimming pared 6 bases from V and 3 bases from J, leaving 17 bases between. The CDR3 covers 15 residues. Germline V lookup: CDR1 MNHNS, CDR2 SASEGT.

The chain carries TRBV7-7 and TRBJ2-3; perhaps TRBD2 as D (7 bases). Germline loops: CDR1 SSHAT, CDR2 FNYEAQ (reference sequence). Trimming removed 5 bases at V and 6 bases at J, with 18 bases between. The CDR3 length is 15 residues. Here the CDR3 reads CASSAGVGGRDTQYF. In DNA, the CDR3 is TGTGCCAGCAGCGCGGGGGTAGGGGGAAGGGATACGCAGTATTTT.

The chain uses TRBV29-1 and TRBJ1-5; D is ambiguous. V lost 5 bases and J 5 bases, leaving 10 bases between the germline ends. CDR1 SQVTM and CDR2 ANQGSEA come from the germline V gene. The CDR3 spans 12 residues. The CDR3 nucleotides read TGCAGCGTTCGGACGGAATATCAGCCCCAGCATTTT. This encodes CSVRTEYQPQHF.

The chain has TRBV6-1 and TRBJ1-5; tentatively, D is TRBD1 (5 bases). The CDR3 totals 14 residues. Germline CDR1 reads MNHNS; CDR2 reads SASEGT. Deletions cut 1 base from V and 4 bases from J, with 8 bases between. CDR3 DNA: TGTGCCAGCAGTGAAGGGGGGGGAAATCAGCCCCAGCATTTT. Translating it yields CASSEGGGNQPQHF.

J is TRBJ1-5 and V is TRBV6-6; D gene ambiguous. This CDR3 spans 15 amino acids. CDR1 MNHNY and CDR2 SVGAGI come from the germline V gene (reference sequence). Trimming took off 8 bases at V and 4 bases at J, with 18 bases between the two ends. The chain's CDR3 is CASRRDGGRNQPQHF. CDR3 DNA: TGTGCCAGCCGCCGAGATGGTGGGAGGAATCAGCCCCAGCATTTT.

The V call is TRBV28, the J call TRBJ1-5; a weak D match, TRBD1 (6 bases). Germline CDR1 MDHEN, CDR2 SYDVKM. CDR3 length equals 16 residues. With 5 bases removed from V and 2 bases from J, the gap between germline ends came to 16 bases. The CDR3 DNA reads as TGTGCCAGCAGTGAGGTGGGGGGCCGTGGCAATCAGCCCCAGCATTTT. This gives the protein CASSEVGGRGNQPQHF.

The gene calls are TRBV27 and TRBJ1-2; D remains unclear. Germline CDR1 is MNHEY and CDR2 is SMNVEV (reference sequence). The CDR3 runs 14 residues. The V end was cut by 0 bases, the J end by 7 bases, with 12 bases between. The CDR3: CASSLSGYQAGYTF. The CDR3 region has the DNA TGTGCCAGCAGTTTATCCGGGTACCAGGCTGGCTACACCTTC.

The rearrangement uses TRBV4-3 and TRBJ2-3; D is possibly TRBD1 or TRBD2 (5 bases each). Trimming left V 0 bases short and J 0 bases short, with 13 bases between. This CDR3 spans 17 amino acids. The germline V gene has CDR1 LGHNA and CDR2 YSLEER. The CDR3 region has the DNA TGCGCCAGCAGCCAAGATTTCCGGGACCCTAGCACAGATACGCAGTATTTT. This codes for CASSQDFRDPSTDTQYF.

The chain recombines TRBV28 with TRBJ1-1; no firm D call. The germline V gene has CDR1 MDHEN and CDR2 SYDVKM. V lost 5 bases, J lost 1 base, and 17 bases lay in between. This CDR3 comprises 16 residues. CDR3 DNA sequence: TGTGCCAGCAGTACCACCGGGCTTCAGAAGAACACTGAAGCTTTCTTT. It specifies CASSTTGLQKNTEAFF.

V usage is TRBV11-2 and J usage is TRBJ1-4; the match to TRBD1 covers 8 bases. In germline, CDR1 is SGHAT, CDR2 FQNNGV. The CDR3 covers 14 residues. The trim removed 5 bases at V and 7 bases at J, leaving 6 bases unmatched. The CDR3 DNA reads TGTGCCAGCAGCCGAATCGGACAGGGTGAAAAACTGTTTTTT. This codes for CASSRIGQGEKLFF.

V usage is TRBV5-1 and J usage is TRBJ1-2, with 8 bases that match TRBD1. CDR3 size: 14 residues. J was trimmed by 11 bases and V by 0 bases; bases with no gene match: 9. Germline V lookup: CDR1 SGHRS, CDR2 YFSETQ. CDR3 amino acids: CASSLVGGDRGYTF. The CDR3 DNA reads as TGCGCCAGCAGCTTGGTAGGGGGCGACAGGGGTTACACCTTC.

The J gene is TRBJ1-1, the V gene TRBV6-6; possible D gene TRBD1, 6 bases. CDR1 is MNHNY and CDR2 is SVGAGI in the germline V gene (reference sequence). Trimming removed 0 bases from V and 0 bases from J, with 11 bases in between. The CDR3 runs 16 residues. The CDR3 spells CASSYSEQGLNTEAFF. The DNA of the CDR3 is TGTGCCAGCAGTTACTCCGAACAGGGCCTGAACACTGAAGCTTTCTTT.

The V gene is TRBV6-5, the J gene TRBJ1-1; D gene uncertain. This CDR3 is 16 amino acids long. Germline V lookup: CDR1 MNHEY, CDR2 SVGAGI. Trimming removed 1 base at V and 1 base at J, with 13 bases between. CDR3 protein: CASSYYPRRSNTEAFF. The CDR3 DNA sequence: TGTGCCAGCAGTTACTACCCCAGGAGATCGAACACTGAAGCTTTCTTT.

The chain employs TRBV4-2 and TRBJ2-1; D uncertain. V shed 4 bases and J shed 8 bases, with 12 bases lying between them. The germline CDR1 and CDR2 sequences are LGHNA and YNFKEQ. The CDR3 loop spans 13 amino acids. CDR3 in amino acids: CASSPSSLDEQFF. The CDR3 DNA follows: TGTGCCAGCAGCCCCAGTAGCTTGGATGAGCAGTTCTTC.

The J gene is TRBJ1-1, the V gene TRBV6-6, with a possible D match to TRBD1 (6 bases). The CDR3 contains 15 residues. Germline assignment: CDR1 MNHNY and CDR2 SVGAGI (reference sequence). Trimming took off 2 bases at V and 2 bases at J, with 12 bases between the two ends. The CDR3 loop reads CASSYGQRSNTEAFF. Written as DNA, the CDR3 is TGTGCCAGCAGTTACGGACAGCGGTCAAACACTGAAGCTTTCTTT.

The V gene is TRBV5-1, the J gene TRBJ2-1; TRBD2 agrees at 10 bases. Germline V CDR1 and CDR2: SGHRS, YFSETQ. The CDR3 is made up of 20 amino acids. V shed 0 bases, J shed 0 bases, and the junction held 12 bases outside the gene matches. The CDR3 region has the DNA TGCGCCAGCAGCTTGGTGAGTCTAGCGGGGGTTCCAAGCTCCTACAATGAGCAGTTCTTC. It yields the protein CASSLVSLAGVPSSYNEQFF.

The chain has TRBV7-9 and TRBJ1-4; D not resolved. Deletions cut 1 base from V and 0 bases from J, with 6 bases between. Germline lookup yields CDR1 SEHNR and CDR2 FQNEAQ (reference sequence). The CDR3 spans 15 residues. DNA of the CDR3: TGTGCCAGCAGCTTAGAACGCGCAACTAATGAAAAACTGTTTTTT. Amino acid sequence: CASSLERATNEKLFF.

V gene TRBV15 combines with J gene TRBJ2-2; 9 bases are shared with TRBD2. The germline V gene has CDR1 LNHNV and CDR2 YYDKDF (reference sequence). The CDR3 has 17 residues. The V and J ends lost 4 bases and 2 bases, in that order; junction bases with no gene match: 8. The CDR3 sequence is CATSIAGGLLNTGELFF. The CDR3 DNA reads TGTGCCACCAGCATTGCGGGGGGGCTATTAAACACCGGGGAGCTGTTTTTT.

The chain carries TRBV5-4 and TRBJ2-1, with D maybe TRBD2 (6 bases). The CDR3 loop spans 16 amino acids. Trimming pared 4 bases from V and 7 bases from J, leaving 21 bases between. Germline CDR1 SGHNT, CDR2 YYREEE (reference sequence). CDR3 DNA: TGTGCCAGCAGCGCCGGAACTCTGGGGGGAAGAAATGAGCAGTTCTTC. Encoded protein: CASSAGTLGGRNEQFF.

CDR3 sequence reads: CASSARLGADEQYF. In DNA form, the CDR3 reads TGTGCCAGCAGCGCCAGGTTGGGGGCGGACGAGCAGTACTTC. This chain connects TRBV7-6 to TRBJ2-7, with D perhaps matching TRBD1 (6 bases). The germline CDR1 and CDR2 sequences are SGHVS and FNYEAQ. This CDR3 is built from 14 residues. V dropped 5 bases and J dropped 5 bases, with 16 bases sitting between them.